This T cell receptor beta chain was recorded in a study of blood T cell repertoires in COVID-19. Study-wide background: The cDNA or gDNA used as material had been derived from T cells, B-cell-depleted T cells, or PBMCs.

Sequencing used immunoSEQ multiplex PCR; TCRdb keeps in-frame clones, though not all of them. The sample records under 300,000 clones, roughly 90% being singletons. The V and J ends lost 5 bases and 9 bases respectively, with 26 bases between them. Germline assignment: CDR1 LGHNA and CDR2 YSLEER. The CDR3 spans 17 residues. The chain recombines TRBV4-3 with TRBJ2-1; maybe TRBD1 (6 bases). The clonotype was recovered from a man aged 60 to 69 with acute or convalescent COVID-19. Sequencing was performed on peripheral blood. The CDR3 sequence: CASSYSSSGQRQTEQFF. The CDR3 DNA reads as TGCGCCAGCAGCTACTCTTCCTCGGGACAACGACAAACTGAGCAGTTCTTC.